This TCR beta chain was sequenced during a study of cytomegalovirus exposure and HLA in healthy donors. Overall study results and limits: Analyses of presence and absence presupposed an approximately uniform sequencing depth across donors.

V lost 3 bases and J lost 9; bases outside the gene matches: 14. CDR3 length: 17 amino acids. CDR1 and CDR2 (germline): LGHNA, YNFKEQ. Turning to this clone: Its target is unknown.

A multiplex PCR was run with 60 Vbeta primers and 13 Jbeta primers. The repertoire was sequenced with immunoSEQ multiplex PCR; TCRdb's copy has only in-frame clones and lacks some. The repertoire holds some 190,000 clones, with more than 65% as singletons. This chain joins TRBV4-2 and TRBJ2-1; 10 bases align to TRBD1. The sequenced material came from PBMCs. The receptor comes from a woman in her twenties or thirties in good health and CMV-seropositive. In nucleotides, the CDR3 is TGTGCCAGCAGCCATGATATGACAGGGGGCGTTCGGGGTGAGCAGTTCTTC. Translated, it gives CASSHDMTGGVRGEQFF.